Given below is one T cell receptor (beta chain) in context. The entry originates in a study of blood T cell repertoires in COVID-19. Sequencing was performed with immunoSEQ multiplex PCR; in TCRdb, only in-frame clones are kept and a portion is missing. Among some 59,000 clones listed, 85% to 95% were seen once. This sequence originates from a man over 45 with acute or convalescent COVID-19. Sequenced material: peripheral blood.

The CDR3 nucleotides are TGTGCCAGTAACCGACAGTCGAATCAGCCCCAGCATTTT. It yields the protein CASNRQSNQPQHF. The chain links TRBV19 to TRBJ1-5; D possibly corresponds to TRBD1 (5 bases). Germline CDR1 is LNHDA and CDR2 is SQIVND (reference sequence). The CDR3 totals 13 residues. Trimming removed 7 bases from V and 4 bases from J, with 11 bases in between.